This TCR beta chain derives from a study of blood T cell repertoires in COVID-19. The length of the CDR3 is 15 residues. The trim removed 4 bases at V and 6 bases at J, leaving 10 bases unmatched. Germline V gene lookup returns CDR1 SGHVS and CDR2 FNYEAQ. Only in-frame clones appear in the TCRdb table, and some are missing; sequencing was by immunoSEQ multiplex PCR. The repertoire consists of about 47,000 clones, with roughly 80% occurring once and the leading ten covering 11% to 15%. The source is a human donor with acute or convalescent COVID-19. The donor label of this sample is uncertain. Sequenced: peripheral blood. J is TRBJ2-7 and V is TRBV7-6; TRBD1 matches 9 bases. The CDR3 spells CASSSRSGQGTEQYF. In DNA, the CDR3 is TGTGCCAGCAGCTCCCGTTCGGGACAGGGTACCGAGCAGTACTTC.